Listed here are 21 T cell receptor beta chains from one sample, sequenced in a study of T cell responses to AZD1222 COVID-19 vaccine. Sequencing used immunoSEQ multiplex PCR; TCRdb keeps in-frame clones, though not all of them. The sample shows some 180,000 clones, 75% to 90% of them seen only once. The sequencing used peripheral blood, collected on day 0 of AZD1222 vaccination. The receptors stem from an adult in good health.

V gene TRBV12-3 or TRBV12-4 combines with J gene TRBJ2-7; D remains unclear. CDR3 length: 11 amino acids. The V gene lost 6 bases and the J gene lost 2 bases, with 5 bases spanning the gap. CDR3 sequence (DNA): TGTGCCAGCAGAAAGGCCTACGAGCAGTACTTC. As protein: CASRKAYEQYF.

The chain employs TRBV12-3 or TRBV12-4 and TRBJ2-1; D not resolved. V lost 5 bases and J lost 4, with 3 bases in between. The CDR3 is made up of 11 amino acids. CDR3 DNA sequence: TGTGCCAGCAGTAGTTACAATGAGCAGTTCTTC. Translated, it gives CASSSYNEQFF.

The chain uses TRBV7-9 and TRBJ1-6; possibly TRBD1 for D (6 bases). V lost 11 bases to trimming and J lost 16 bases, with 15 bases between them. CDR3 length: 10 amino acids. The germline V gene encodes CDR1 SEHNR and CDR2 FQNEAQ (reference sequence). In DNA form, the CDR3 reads TGTGCCTTAGAAGGGGGATTTCTCCACTTT. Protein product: CALEGGFLHF.

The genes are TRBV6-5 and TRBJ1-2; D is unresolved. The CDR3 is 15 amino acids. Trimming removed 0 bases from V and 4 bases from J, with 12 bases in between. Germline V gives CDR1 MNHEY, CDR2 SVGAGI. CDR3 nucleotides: TGTGCCAGCAGTTACTCAGGGCTTGACATCTATGGCTACACCTTC. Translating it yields CASSYSGLDIYGYTF.

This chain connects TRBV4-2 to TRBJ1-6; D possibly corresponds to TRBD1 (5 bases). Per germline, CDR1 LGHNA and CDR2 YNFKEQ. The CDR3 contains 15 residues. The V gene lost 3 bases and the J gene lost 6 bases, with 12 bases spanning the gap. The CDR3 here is CASSQVRGGNSPLHF. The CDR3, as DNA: TGTGCCAGCAGCCAGGTGCGGGGGGGTAATTCACCCCTCCACTTT.

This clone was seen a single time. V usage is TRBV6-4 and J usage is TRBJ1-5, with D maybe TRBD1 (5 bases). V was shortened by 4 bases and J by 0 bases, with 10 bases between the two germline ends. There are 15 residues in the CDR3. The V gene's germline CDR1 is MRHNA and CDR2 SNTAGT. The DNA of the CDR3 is TGTGCCAGCAGTGCCGACAGTTATAGCAATCAGCCCCAGCATTTT. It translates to CASSADSYSNQPQHF.

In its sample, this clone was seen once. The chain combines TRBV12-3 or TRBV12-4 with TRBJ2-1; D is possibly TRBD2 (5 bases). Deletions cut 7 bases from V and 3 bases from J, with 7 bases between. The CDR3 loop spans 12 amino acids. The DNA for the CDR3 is TGTGCCAGCAAGCGGAACTACAATGAGCAGTTCTTC. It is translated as CASKRNYNEQFF.

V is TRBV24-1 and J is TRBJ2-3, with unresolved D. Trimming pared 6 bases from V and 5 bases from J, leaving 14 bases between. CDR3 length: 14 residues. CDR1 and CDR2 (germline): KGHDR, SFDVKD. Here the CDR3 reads CATSPRLVVDTQYF. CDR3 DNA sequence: TGTGCCACCAGTCCGCGATTGGTAGTAGATACGCAGTATTTT.

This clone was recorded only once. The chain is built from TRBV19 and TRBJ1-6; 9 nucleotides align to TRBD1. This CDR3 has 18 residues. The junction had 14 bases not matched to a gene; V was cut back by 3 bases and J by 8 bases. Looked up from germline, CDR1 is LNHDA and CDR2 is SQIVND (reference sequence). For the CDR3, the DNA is TGTGCCAGTAGTATTCCGACAGGGGGGTCCAATCGGGATTCACCCCTCCACTTT. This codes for CASSIPTGGSNRDSPLHF.

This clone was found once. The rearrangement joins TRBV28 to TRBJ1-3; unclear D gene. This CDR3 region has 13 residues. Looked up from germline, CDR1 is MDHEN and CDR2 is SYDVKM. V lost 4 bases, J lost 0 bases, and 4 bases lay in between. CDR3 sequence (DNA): TGTGCCAGCAGTTGGCACTCTGGAAACACCATATATTTT. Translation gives CASSWHSGNTIYF.

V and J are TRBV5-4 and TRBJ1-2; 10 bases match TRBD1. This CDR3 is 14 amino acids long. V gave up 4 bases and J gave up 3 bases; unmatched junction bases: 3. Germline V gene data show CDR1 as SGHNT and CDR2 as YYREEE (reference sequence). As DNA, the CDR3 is TGTGCCAGCAGCAGGGACAGGGGCGACTATGGCTACACCTTC. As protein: CASSRDRGDYGYTF. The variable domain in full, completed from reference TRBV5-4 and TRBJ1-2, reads ETGVTQSPTHLIKTRGQQVTLRCSSQSGHNTVSWYQQALGQGPQFIFQYYREEENGRGNFPPRFSGLQFPNYSSELNVNALELDDSALYLCASSRDRGDYGYTFGSGTRLTVV.

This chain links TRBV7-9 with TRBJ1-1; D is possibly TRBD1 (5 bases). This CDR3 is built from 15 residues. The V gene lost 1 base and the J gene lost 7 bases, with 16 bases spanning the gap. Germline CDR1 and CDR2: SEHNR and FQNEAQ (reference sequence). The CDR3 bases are TGTGCCAGCAGCTTAGAGTCGGCCAGGGTGGGTGAAGCTTTCTTT. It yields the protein CASSLESARVGEAFF.

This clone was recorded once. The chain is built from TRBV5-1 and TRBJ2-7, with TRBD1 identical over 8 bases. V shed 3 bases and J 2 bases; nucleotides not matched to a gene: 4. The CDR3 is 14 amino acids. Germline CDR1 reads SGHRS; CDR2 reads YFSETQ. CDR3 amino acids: CASSSAGGPYEQYF. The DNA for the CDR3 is TGCGCCAGCAGCTCTGCAGGGGGCCCCTACGAGCAGTACTTC. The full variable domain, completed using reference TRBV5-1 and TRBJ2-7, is KAGVTQTPRYLIKTRGQQVTLSCSPISGHRSVSWYQQTPGQGLQFLFEYFSETQRNKGNFPGRFSGRQFSNSRSEMNVSTLELGDSALYLCASSSAGGPYEQYFGPGTRLTVT.

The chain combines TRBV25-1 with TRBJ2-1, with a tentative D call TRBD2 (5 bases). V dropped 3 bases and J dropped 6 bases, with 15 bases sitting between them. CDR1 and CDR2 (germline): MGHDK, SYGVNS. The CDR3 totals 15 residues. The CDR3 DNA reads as TGTGCCAGCAGTGAGTCCGGGATTCCAGGCAATGAGCAGTTCTTC. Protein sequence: CASSESGIPGNEQFF.

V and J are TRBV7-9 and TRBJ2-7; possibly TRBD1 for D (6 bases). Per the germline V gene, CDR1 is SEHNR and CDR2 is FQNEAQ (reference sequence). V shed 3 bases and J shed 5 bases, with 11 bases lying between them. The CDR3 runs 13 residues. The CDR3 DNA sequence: TGTGCCAGCAGCTTCCCAACAGGGAACGAGCAGTACTTC. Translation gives CASSFPTGNEQYF.

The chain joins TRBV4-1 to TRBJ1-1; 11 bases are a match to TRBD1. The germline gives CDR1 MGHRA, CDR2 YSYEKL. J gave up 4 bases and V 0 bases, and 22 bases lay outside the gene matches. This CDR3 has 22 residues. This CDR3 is CASSQDRIGQGARTRRSTEAFF. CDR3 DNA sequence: TGCGCCAGCAGCCAAGATAGGATCGGACAGGGGGCGCGTACAAGAAGGAGCACTGAAGCTTTCTTT.

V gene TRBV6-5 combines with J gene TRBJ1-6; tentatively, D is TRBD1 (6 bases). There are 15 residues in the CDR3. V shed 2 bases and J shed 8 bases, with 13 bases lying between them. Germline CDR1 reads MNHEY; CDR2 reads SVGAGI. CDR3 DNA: TGTGCCAGCAGTTACCAACAGGGTATCGATTCACCCCTCCACTTT. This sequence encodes CASSYQQGIDSPLHF.

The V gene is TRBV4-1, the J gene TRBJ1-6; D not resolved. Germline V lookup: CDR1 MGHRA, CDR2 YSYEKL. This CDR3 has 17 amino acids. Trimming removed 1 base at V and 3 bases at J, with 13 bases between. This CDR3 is CASSQAGRAGYNSPLHF. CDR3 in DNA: TGCGCCAGCAGCCAAGCGGGGAGGGCAGGCTATAATTCACCCCTCCACTTT.

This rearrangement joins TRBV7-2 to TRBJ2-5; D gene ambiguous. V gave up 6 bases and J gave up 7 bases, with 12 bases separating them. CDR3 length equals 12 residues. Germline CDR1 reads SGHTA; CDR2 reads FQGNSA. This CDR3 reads CASSVAPGTQYF. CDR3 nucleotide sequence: TGTGCCAGCAGTGTCGCCCCTGGGACCCAGTACTTC.

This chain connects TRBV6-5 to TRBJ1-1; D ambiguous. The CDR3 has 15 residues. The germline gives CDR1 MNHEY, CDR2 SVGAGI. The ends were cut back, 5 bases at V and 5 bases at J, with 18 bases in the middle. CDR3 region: CASSPTGAGGTEAFF. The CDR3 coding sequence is TGTGCCAGCAGTCCCACGGGAGCCGGTGGGACTGAAGCTTTCTTT.

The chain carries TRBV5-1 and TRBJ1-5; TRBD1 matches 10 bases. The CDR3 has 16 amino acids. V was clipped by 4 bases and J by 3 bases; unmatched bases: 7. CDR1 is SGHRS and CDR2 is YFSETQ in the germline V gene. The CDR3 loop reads CASSEGTGASNQPQHF. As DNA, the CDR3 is TGCGCCAGCAGCGAAGGGACAGGGGCTTCCAATCAGCCCCAGCATTTT.